These 29 T cell receptor beta chains were sequenced from one sample in a study of a mutant IDH1 vaccine in newly diagnosed glioma. The repertoire was sequenced with immunoSEQ multiplex PCR; TCRdb's copy has only in-frame clones and lacks some. Among about 54,000 clones listed, roughly 90% were seen once. No cognate antigen is known for these TCRs. Time point indicated: week 35, safety follow-up. Each dose delivered 300 ug of mutant IDH1 20-mer peptide subcutaneously with imiquimod. The specimen comprised PBMCs, sampled from a glioma patient whose treatment included an IDH1 peptide vaccine. The receptors stem from a man aged 40-49 years with glioma.

The chain links TRBV15 to TRBJ2-1; the D gene is possibly TRBD2 (6 bases). CDR3 length: 14 amino acids. Trimming took off 0 bases at V and 9 bases at J, with 12 bases between the two ends. CDR1 LNHNV and CDR2 YYDKDF come from the germline V gene (reference sequence). The CDR3 is CATSRDSGRGEQFF. In nucleotides, the CDR3 is TGTGCCACCAGCAGAGATTCCGGGCGGGGTGAGCAGTTCTTC.

V and J are TRBV11-2 and TRBJ2-3; no definite D call. This CDR3 has 15 residues. Germline V gene data show CDR1 as SGHAT and CDR2 as FQNNGV. V shed 1 base and J shed 0 bases, with 8 bases lying between them. The CDR3 protein is CASSLVGYSTDTQYF. The CDR3 DNA is TGTGCCAGCAGCTTAGTCGGCTACAGCACAGATACGCAGTATTTT.

The rearrangement joins TRBV6-5 to TRBJ2-3; TRBD2 aligns across 8 bases. Trimming at V came to 8 bases and at J to 3 bases, leaving 4 bases not matched to a gene. Germline lookup yields CDR1 MNHEY and CDR2 SVGAGI. This CDR3 region has 13 residues. The CDR3 region is CASGGRRTDTQYF. The DNA for the CDR3 is TGTGCCAGCGGCGGGAGGAGAACAGATACGCAGTATTTT.

V usage is TRBV4-1 and J usage is TRBJ2-1; D may be TRBD1 (6 bases). The V end was cut by 1 base, the J end by 8 bases, with 12 bases between. The CDR3 is made up of 14 amino acids. Germline values: CDR1 MGHRA, CDR2 YSYEKL. This CDR3 is CASSQGHRADEQFF. The CDR3, as DNA: TGCGCCAGCAGCCAAGGGCACAGGGCCGATGAGCAGTTCTTC.

Worth noting for this clone: A junction boundary mismatches the germline segment, possibly from a read error. The rearrangement uses TRBV2 and TRBJ2-7; perhaps TRBD1 as D (5 bases). Germline-derived CDR1 and CDR2 are SNHLY and FYNNEI. This CDR3 comprises 16 residues. The CDR3 loop is CASSGQQVGASHEQYF. The DNA for the CDR3 is TGTGCCAGCAGTGGCCAACAGGTAGGAGCCTCCCACGAGCAGTACTTC.

This rearrangement joins TRBV15 to TRBJ2-3; the D is unclear. The V gene's germline CDR1 is LNHNV and CDR2 YYDKDF (reference sequence). Trimming pared 0 bases from V and 5 bases from J, leaving 6 bases between. This CDR3 comprises 13 residues. The DNA for the CDR3 is TGTGCCACCAGCAGAGAAAATAGAGATACGCAGTATTTT. Translation gives CATSRENRDTQYF.

V is TRBV15 and J is TRBJ2-7; D assignment may be TRBD1 or TRBD2 (6 bases each). With 4 bases removed from V and 7 bases from J, the gap between germline ends came to 11 bases. CDR3 length equals 12 residues. Germline values: CDR1 LNHNV, CDR2 YYDKDF (reference sequence). CDR3 residues: CATSIGGGEQYF. The CDR3 DNA sequence: TGTGCCACCAGCATCGGAGGGGGAGAGCAGTACTTC.

The chain uses TRBV7-9 and TRBJ2-4, with 7 positions matching TRBD2. Germline trimming cut 3 bases from V and 8 bases from J; bases unmatched to any gene: 4. The CDR3 has 13 residues. CDR1 is SEHNR and CDR2 is FQNEAQ in the germline V gene (reference sequence). CDR3 nucleotides: TGTGCCAGCAGCTTGCGGGAGCGGGACATTCAGTACTTC. Its protein product is CASSLRERDIQYF.

In the case of this clone: A read error may produce the germline difference seen at one junction end. The rearrangement joins TRBV5-1 to TRBJ2-2; D unresolved. The germline CDR1 and CDR2 sequences are SGHRS and YFSETQ. The CDR3 has 16 residues. This CDR3 reads CASSLVTTSNAGELFF. The CDR3 bases are TGCGCCAGCAGCTTGGTAACTACCTCGAACGCCGGGGAGCTGTTTTTT.

The J gene is TRBJ2-1, the V gene TRBV4-3; weak D call: TRBD1 (8 bases). This CDR3 has 15 residues. Trimming took off 1 base at V and 6 bases at J, with 13 bases between the two ends. Germline V gene data show CDR1 as LGHNA and CDR2 as YSLEER. CDR3 protein: CASSQGTGRGNEQFF. The CDR3 DNA follows: TGCGCCAGCAGCCAAGGGACAGGGAGGGGCAATGAGCAGTTCTTC.

This sequence joins TRBV6-5 and TRBJ2-3; D might be TRBD1 (6 bases). Looked up from germline, CDR1 is MNHEY and CDR2 is SVGAGI. V was cut by 5 bases and J by 0 bases, with 12 bases left in between. The CDR3 sequence is 15 residues long. The CDR3 protein is CASSPFRGSTDTQYF. The CDR3 DNA sequence: TGTGCCAGCAGTCCTTTTAGGGGGAGCACAGATACGCAGTATTTT.

The V and J genes are TRBV29-1 and TRBJ1-5; the D is unclear. V was shortened by 4 bases and J by 6 bases, with 7 bases between the two germline ends. CDR1 is SQVTM and CDR2 is ANQGSEA in the germline V gene. The CDR3 extends over 11 amino acids. CDR3 residues: CSVGVGQPQHF. CDR3 sequence (DNA): TGCAGCGTTGGCGTAGGTCAGCCCCAGCATTTT.

In its sample, this clone was seen once. V gene TRBV14 combines with J gene TRBJ2-7; 12 nucleotides line up with TRBD2. Germline V gene sequence: CDR1 SGHDN, CDR2 FVKESK. Unmatched junction bases numbered 3, after V lost 2 bases and J lost 4 bases. This CDR3 is 15 amino acids long. The CDR3 here is CASSQLAGGLYEQYF. The CDR3 DNA is TGTGCCAGCAGCCAACTAGCGGGAGGGTTGTACGAGCAGTACTTC.

V and J are TRBV29-1 and TRBJ2-7, with D possibly being TRBD1 (6 bases). In germline, CDR1 is SQVTM, CDR2 ANQGSEA. The V gene lost 3 bases and the J gene lost 7 bases, with 16 bases spanning the gap. The CDR3 runs 13 residues. DNA of the CDR3: TGCAGCGTTGATGGGGACACCTCGGGGGAGCAGTACTTC. Its protein is CSVDGDTSGEQYF.

This clone was seen a handful of times. V gene TRBV27 combines with J gene TRBJ1-5, with unresolved D. Trimming removed 6 bases at V and 3 bases at J, with 12 bases between. Germline V gene lookup returns CDR1 MNHEY and CDR2 SMNVEV (reference sequence). The CDR3 sequence is 14 residues long. CDR3 in DNA: TGTGCCAGCAGACCCCTTGATCACAATCAGCCCCAGCATTTT. It yields the protein CASRPLDHNQPQHF.

This clone has more than one count but fewer than ten. The chain recombines TRBV19 with TRBJ1-1; 8 bases align to TRBD1. Germline values: CDR1 LNHDA, CDR2 SQIVND (reference sequence). With 6 bases clipped from V and 5 bases from J, the junction kept 8 bases outside the gene matches. The CDR3 spans 14 residues. The CDR3 spells CASRATGESTEAFF. Here the CDR3 DNA reads TGTGCCAGTAGGGCGACAGGGGAGAGTACTGAAGCTTTCTTT.

The V call is TRBV5-4, the J call TRBJ2-3; D unresolved. The CDR3 consists of 13 residues. The V end lost 0 bases, the J end lost 4 bases, and 6 bases lay between the germline ends. Germline V gene lookup returns CDR1 SGHNT and CDR2 YYREEE (reference sequence). The CDR3 nucleotides read TGTGCCAGCAGCTTGGCCGGCTCAGATACGCAGTATTTT. This codes for CASSLAGSDTQYF.

The genes are TRBV18 and TRBJ1-4, with 7 bases lining up with TRBD1. The V gene's germline CDR1 is KGHSH and CDR2 LQKENI. The V segment lost 3 bases and the J segment 0 bases; nucleotides outside the gene matches: 4. CDR3 length equals 16 residues. CDR3 coding DNA: TGTGCCAGCTCACCGGACAGGTCTGCAACTAATGAAAAACTGTTTTTT. Its translation is CASSPDRSATNEKLFF.

The chain uses TRBV2 and TRBJ1-2, with a weak D call TRBD1 (5 bases). From germline, CDR1 is SNHLY and CDR2 FYNNEI. The CDR3 sequence is 14 residues long. V was pared by 3 bases and J by 8 bases, with 16 bases between. The CDR3 nucleotides read TGTGCCAGCAGTGACCCCGGGACGTCGGGGGGCTACACCTTC. Translation: CASSDPGTSGGYTF.

The chain employs TRBV5-1 and TRBJ1-5, with D possibly matching TRBD1 (5 bases). CDR3 length: 15 residues. Germline V lookup: CDR1 SGHRS, CDR2 YFSETQ. V dropped 2 bases and J dropped 2 bases, with 11 bases sitting between them. CDR3: CASSFQGGGNQPQHF. In nucleotides, the CDR3 is TGCGCCAGCAGCTTTCAGGGAGGGGGCAATCAGCCCCAGCATTTT.

The chain recombines TRBV6-5 with TRBJ2-7; D might be TRBD2 (6 bases). Looked up from germline, CDR1 is MNHEY and CDR2 is SVGAGI. The length of the CDR3 is 14 residues. V shed 6 bases and J shed 4 bases, with 16 bases lying between them. The CDR3 coding sequence is TGTGCCAGCAGAGCGGACTATCAGGCTTACGAGCAGTACTTC. It translates to CASRADYQAYEQYF.

The V gene is TRBV13, the J gene TRBJ2-1, with D maybe TRBD1 (5 bases). Per the germline V gene, CDR1 is PRHDT and CDR2 is FYEKMQ (reference sequence). The CDR3 is made up of 13 amino acids. The germline V and J ends were trimmed by 5 bases and 7 bases, with 12 bases remaining between them. The CDR3, as DNA: TGTGCCAGCAGCCAGCTATCAGGGAATGAGCAGTTCTTC. It specifies CASSQLSGNEQFF. Complete variable domain (other parts from reference TRBV13 and TRBJ2-1): AAGVIQSPRHLIKEKRETATLKCYPIPRHDTVYWYQQGPGQDPQFLISFYEKMQSDKGSIPDRFSAQQFSDYHSELNMSSLELGDSALYFCASSQLSGNEQFFGPGTRLTVL.

V gene TRBV7-8 combines with J gene TRBJ2-3; the D is unclear. V lost 1 base to trimming and J lost 2 bases, with 10 bases between them. CDR1 is SGHVS and CDR2 is FQNEAQ in the germline V gene. There are 15 residues in the CDR3. As DNA, the CDR3 is TGTGCCAGCAGCTTAGGGGCACCATTCACAGATACGCAGTATTTT. This encodes CASSLGAPFTDTQYF.

There are many counts of this clone. The genes are TRBV7-2 and TRBJ2-2; D unresolved. V was cut by 0 bases and J by 5 bases, with 4 bases left in between. The CDR3 has 13 amino acids. CDR1 and CDR2 from the germline V gene are SGHTA and FQGNSA. The CDR3 DNA sequence: TGTGCCAGCAGCTTAGCACGGACCGGGGAGCTGTTTTTT. Protein sequence: CASSLARTGELFF. Full variable domain (outside the CDR3, taken from reference TRBV7-2 and TRBJ2-2): GAGVSQSPSNKVTEKGKDVELRCDPISGHTALYWYRQSLGQGLEFLIYFQGNSAPDKSGLPSDRFSAERTGGSVSTLTIQRTQQEDSAVYLCASSLARTGELFFGEGSRLTVL.

The chain uses TRBV6-6 and TRBJ2-4, with TRBD1 identical over 7 bases. Trimming cost V 7 bases and J 0 bases; bases outside gene matches: 6. The CDR3 covers 15 residues. The V gene's germline CDR1 is MNHNY and CDR2 SVGAGI (reference sequence). CDR3: CASNEQGLAKNIQYF. CDR3 nucleotides: TGTGCCAGCAATGAACAGGGGCTAGCCAAAAACATTCAGTACTTC.

The chain is built from TRBV6-5 and TRBJ2-5; TRBD2 is a possible D gene (6 bases). This CDR3 region has 13 residues. V lost 6 bases and J lost 2, with 10 bases in between. Germline CDR1 MNHEY, CDR2 SVGAGI. Written as DNA, the CDR3 is TGTGCCAGCAGGGAGGGGATTCAAGAGACCCAGTACTTC. Translated: CASREGIQETQYF.

This clone showed up just a few times. The chain couples TRBV7-2 to TRBJ1-2; the D is unclear. V was pared by 7 bases and J by 2 bases, with 5 bases between. Germline-derived CDR1 and CDR2 are SGHTA and FQGNSA. The CDR3 contains 11 residues. This CDR3 reads CASNLNYGYTF. In nucleotides, the CDR3 is TGTGCCAGCAACCTCAACTATGGCTACACCTTC.

The chain links TRBV9 to TRBJ2-3; 13 bases match TRBD2. V lost 2 bases, J lost 4 bases, and 4 bases stayed unmatched. This CDR3 has 16 residues. Germline assignment: CDR1 SGDLS and CDR2 YYNGEE. In DNA, the CDR3 is TGTGCCAGCAGCGTGGGACTAGCGGGACAAGCAGATACGCAGTATTTT. Its translation: CASSVGLAGQADTQYF.

This sequence joins TRBV19 and TRBJ2-2, with no clear D. In germline, CDR1 is LNHDA, CDR2 SQIVND (reference sequence). V shed 3 bases and J shed 5 bases, with 13 bases lying between them. The length of the CDR3 is 15 residues. The CDR3 DNA follows: TGTGCCAGTAGTATTGGGCTAGTGGGAACCGGGGAGCTGTTTTTT. As protein: CASSIGLVGTGELFF.